The clone carrying this T cell receptor (beta chain) has a handful of counts. Antigen: not known. A much larger clone differs by one base, so this may be a read error. Before being chosen for sequencing, patients had shown CD8+CD57+ cell expansion by flow cytometry. The data derive from a study of CD8+CD57+ T cells in acquired aplastic anemia. Background on the study: Sorting CD4+ and CD8+ cells gave DNA averaging about 3.3 ug.

Study-wide points: CD8+ Simpson's diversity did not differ significantly between patients and controls. Between patients and controls, some 31 CD8+ CDR3 sequences were found in common.

CDR3 and TCR beta VDJ profiling relied on genomic DNA as the template. TCRdb used MiXCR to reprocess the reads, holding one entry per CDR3 protein. The data hold just over 450,000 distinct CDR3 sequences, with under 40% observed a single time. CDR1 and CDR2 (germline): KGHDR, SFDVKD. CDR3 length equals 14 residues. This clonotype was sampled from a human donor with aplastic anemia. What was sequenced was sorted CD4+, CD8+, or CD8+CD57+ T cells (not recorded which) from PBMCs. The chain joins TRBV24-1 to TRBJ2-3, with a possible D match to TRBD1 (6 bases). The CDR3 here is CATNDQTGLDTQYF. The DNA for the CDR3 is TGTGCCACCAATGATCAAACAGGGTTAGATACGCAGTATTTT.